A single sample gave rise to the 3 T cell receptor beta chains below, sequenced in a study of post-analysis software for immune sequencing data. General study findings and limits: Patients showed TRBV5-6, TRBV5-1 and TRBV20-1 among roughly five TRBV segments more frequent than in controls.

These receptors are not linked to any known antigen. Libraries were made from TCR beta cDNA, and they carried unique molecular identifiers. TCRdb itself ran the PCR reads through MiXCR, one entry per CDR3 protein. The sample records hundreds of thousands of distinct CDR3 sequences, about 32% being singletons. The material sequenced was blood. These receptors were taken from a girl aged 5-17 years with multiple sclerosis.

V is TRBV9 and J is TRBJ2-1, with 9 bases matching TRBD2. Germline V gene sequence: CDR1 SGDLS, CDR2 YYNGEE. The CDR3 runs to 17 residues. J lost 4 bases, V lost 0 bases, and 8 bases had no gene match. CDR3: CASSVDPPSGIYNEQFF. In DNA, the CDR3 is TGTGCCAGCAGCGTAGACCCCCCTAGCGGGATATACAATGAGCAGTTCTTC. Supplemented by reference TRBV9 and TRBJ2-1, the full variable domain reads DSGVTQTPKHLITATGQRVTLRCSPRSGDLSVYWYQQSLDQGLQFLIQYYNGEERAKGNILERFSAQQFPDLHSELNLSSLELGDSALYFCASSVDPPSGIYNEQFFGPGTRLTVL.

This clonotype appeared a few times. The chain uses TRBV20-1 and TRBJ1-5; 9 bases are a match to TRBD1. Germline CDR1 is DFQATT and CDR2 is SNEGSKA (reference sequence). V gave up 6 bases and J gave up 3 bases; unmatched junction bases: 3. The length of the CDR3 is 13 residues. CDR3 in amino acids: CSARDRDNQPQHF. CDR3 DNA: TGCAGTGCCAGGGACAGGGACAATCAGCCCCAGCATTTT.

The gene calls are TRBV5-1 and TRBJ1-4, with D tentatively TRBD1 (5 bases). The CDR3 has 14 residues. Trimming took off 7 bases at V and 7 bases at J, with 17 bases between the two ends. CDR1 and CDR2 from the germline V gene are SGHRS and YFSETQ. CDR3 in amino acids: CASAWGTDREKLFF. The DNA for the CDR3 is TGCGCCAGCGCTTGGGGGACCGATCGTGAAAAACTGTTTTTT.